One sample yielded the 29 T cell receptor beta chains listed below, sequenced in a study of blood T cell repertoires in COVID-19. Sequenced by immunoSEQ multiplex PCR; TCRdb stores in-frame clones only, minus some. The sample shows 30,000 to 40,000 clones, 80% to 95% of them seen only once. The sequenced sample was peripheral blood. These receptors came from a woman aged 80 or over with acute or convalescent COVID-19.

This sequence joins TRBV10-3 and TRBJ2-5; TRBD1 agrees at 8 bases. Germline V gene lookup returns CDR1 ENHRY and CDR2 SYGVKD. V shed 6 bases, J shed 5 bases, and the junction held 8 bases outside the gene matches. The CDR3 consists of 14 residues. Written as DNA, the CDR3 is TGTGCCATCAGCCCCGGACAGGGTAGCGAGACCCAGTACTTC. Protein: CAISPGQGSETQYF.

This clone appeared once. The chain recombines TRBV6-5 with TRBJ1-3, with a tentative D call TRBD1 (6 bases). The CDR3 covers 15 residues. V was cut by 6 bases and J by 0 bases, with 12 bases left in between. CDR1 is MNHEY, CDR2 SVGAGI, per germline. The CDR3 loop reads CASSAGTFSGNTIYF. The DNA of the CDR3 is TGTGCCAGCAGCGCCGGGACATTCTCTGGAAACACCATATATTTT.

The rearrangement links TRBV6-5 to TRBJ1-6, with 7 bases identical to TRBD1. The CDR3 length is 14 residues. V lost 8 bases and J lost 8; bases outside the gene matches: 9. Germline V gene lookup returns CDR1 MNHEY and CDR2 SVGAGI. For the CDR3, the DNA is TGTGCCAGCTCAAGGGGGCGGGGGGATTCACCCCTCCACTTT. Its translation is CASSRGRGDSPLHF.

J is TRBJ2-3 and V is TRBV9, with 11 bases fitting TRBD2. Losses at the gene ends were 2 bases for V and 2 bases for J; bases not matched to a gene: 1. Looked up from germline, CDR1 is SGDLS and CDR2 is YYNGEE. The CDR3 totals 15 residues. The CDR3 bases are TGTGCCAGCAGCGTTAGCGGGGGGGACACAGATACGCAGTATTTT. This codes for CASSVSGGDTDTQYF.

The chain is built from TRBV2 and TRBJ1-5, with 10 bases aligning to TRBD1. In germline, CDR1 is SNHLY, CDR2 FYNNEI. The CDR3 sequence is 15 residues long. Trimming removed 4 bases from V and 5 bases from J; junction bases left unmatched: 5. The CDR3 bases are TGTGCCAGCAGTGTCACTGGGACAGGGGATCAGCCCCAGCATTTT. It is translated as CASSVTGTGDQPQHF.

This chain connects TRBV5-1 to TRBJ1-2; D remains unclear. Looked up from germline, CDR1 is SGHRS and CDR2 is YFSETQ. The germline V and J ends were trimmed by 3 bases and 10 bases, with 10 bases remaining between them. The CDR3 is 11 amino acids. Written as DNA, the CDR3 is TGCGCCAGCAGCTCCCCGGGGAACTACACCTTC. It yields the protein CASSSPGNYTF.

The chain is built from TRBV4-1 and TRBJ1-1; D might be TRBD1 (6 bases). The length of the CDR3 is 15 residues. Germline loops: CDR1 MGHRA, CDR2 YSYEKL. The germline V and J ends were trimmed by 1 base and 1 base, with 10 bases remaining between them. The CDR3 nucleotides are TGCGCCAGCAGCCAAGTAGGGGGTGAGAACACTGAAGCTTTCTTT. Translation: CASSQVGGENTEAFF.

In this sample, this clone turned up a few times. This rearrangement joins TRBV9 to TRBJ1-3, with TRBD1 matching 8 bases. The V and J ends lost 4 bases and 4 bases, in that order; junction bases with no gene match: 4. The V gene's germline CDR1 is SGDLS and CDR2 YYNGEE. This CDR3 region has 14 residues. The CDR3: CASSLRTGGNTIYF. The CDR3 nucleotides read TGTGCCAGCAGCCTCCGGACAGGGGGAAACACCATATATTTT.

The chain combines TRBV11-2 with TRBJ1-1, with 9 bases fitting TRBD1. Germline values: CDR1 SGHAT, CDR2 FQNNGV. The CDR3 has 16 amino acids. After removal of 5 bases from V and 0 bases from J, the junction contained 7 bases not matched to a gene. The CDR3 bases are TGTGCCAGCAGCCGTCCCGGGACAGGGATGAACACTGAAGCTTTCTTT. Protein: CASSRPGTGMNTEAFF.

CDR3 amino acids: CASSRDRGLEYEAFF. CDR3 DNA: TGTGCCAGCTCGCGGGACAGGGGGCTGGAATATGAAGCTTTCTTT. The rearrangement uses TRBV18 and TRBJ1-1; 12 bases align to TRBD1. Germline CDR1 is KGHSH and CDR2 is LQKENI. The J segment lost 7 bases and the V segment lost 6 bases, leaving 9 bases of the junction unmatched. There are 15 residues in the CDR3.

The rearrangement uses TRBV6-5 and TRBJ2-1, with 7 positions matching TRBD2. The CDR3 consists of 16 residues. V gave up 2 bases and J gave up 8 bases; unmatched junction bases: 12. Germline-derived CDR1 and CDR2 are MNHEY and SVGAGI. This CDR3 reads CASSYGGAGSAYEQFF. CDR3 bases: TGTGCCAGCAGTTACGGGGGAGCGGGGAGCGCCTATGAGCAGTTCTTC.

This chain uses TRBV10-1 with TRBJ2-1; D possibly corresponds to TRBD2 (6 bases). Trimming pared 6 bases from V and 13 bases from J, leaving 19 bases between. Looked up from germline, CDR1 is WNHNN and CDR2 is SYGVQD (reference sequence). This CDR3 has 13 residues. CDR3 amino acids: CASSRGDGSPQFF. The DNA for the CDR3 is TGCGCCAGCAGCCGTGGAGACGGGAGCCCCCAGTTCTTC.

The J gene is TRBJ1-6, the V gene TRBV19; a possible D gene is TRBD1 (6 bases). There are 13 residues in the CDR3. The germline V gene encodes CDR1 LNHDA and CDR2 SQIVND (reference sequence). Deletions cut 5 bases from V and 11 bases from J, with 13 bases between. The CDR3 sequence is CASSPGQAPPLHF. CDR3 DNA sequence: TGTGCCAGTAGTCCGGGACAAGCTCCACCCCTCCACTTT.

This rearrangement joins TRBV9 to TRBJ2-7; D might be TRBD2 (6 bases). V dropped 0 bases and J dropped 6 bases, with 10 bases sitting between them. The length of the CDR3 is 13 residues. Germline values: CDR1 SGDLS, CDR2 YYNGEE. CDR3 sequence: CASSVAWRGEQYF. CDR3 bases: TGTGCCAGCAGCGTAGCTTGGAGGGGCGAGCAGTACTTC. The entire variable domain, with the rest obtained from reference TRBV9 and TRBJ2-7, is as follows: DSGVTQTPKHLITATGQRVTLRCSPRSGDLSVYWYQQSLDQGLQFLIQYYNGEERAKGNILERFSAQQFPDLHSELNLSSLELGDSALYFCASSVAWRGEQYFGPGTRLTVT.

CDR3 loop: CASSLAGQGLQETQYF. CDR3 sequence (DNA): TGTGCCAGCAGCTTAGCGGGGCAGGGACTCCAAGAGACCCAGTACTTC. The chain recombines TRBV7-2 with TRBJ2-5, with TRBD2 as a possible D gene (6 bases). Germline-derived CDR1 and CDR2 are SGHTA and FQGNSA. The CDR3 totals 16 residues. V was trimmed by 0 bases and J by 1 base, leaving 12 bases between them.

The chain combines TRBV12-3 or TRBV12-4 with TRBJ1-1, with D possibly matching TRBD1 (5 bases). V lost 2 bases and J 4 bases, leaving 8 bases between the germline ends. This CDR3 contains 13 residues. The CDR3 nucleotides read TGTGCCAGCAGTTTAAAAAGGGGCACTGAAGCTTTCTTT. Residues: CASSLKRGTEAFF.

J is TRBJ1-1 and V is TRBV30; 8 nucleotides align to TRBD1. V shed 7 bases and J 0 bases; nucleotides not matched to a gene: 13. Per the germline V gene, CDR1 is GTSNPN and CDR2 is SVGIG (reference sequence). The CDR3 has 16 amino acids. The CDR3 protein is CAFASGQVYMNTEAFF. The CDR3 DNA reads as TGTGCCTTTGCCTCGGGACAGGTTTACATGAACACTGAAGCTTTCTTT.

The CDR3 is CASSLMGTGRAEAFF. CDR3 sequence (DNA): TGCGCCAGCAGCTTGATGGGGACAGGGAGGGCTGAAGCTTTCTTT. The gene calls are TRBV5-1 and TRBJ1-1, with 9 bases that match TRBD1. Per germline, CDR1 SGHRS and CDR2 YFSETQ. The CDR3 covers 15 residues. The junction had 7 bases not matched to a gene; V was cut back by 1 base and J by 6 bases. Looking up the rest from reference TRBV5-1 and TRBJ1-1 gives the full variable domain: KAGVTQTPRYLIKTRGQQVTLSCSPISGHRSVSWYQQTPGQGLQFLFEYFSETQRNKGNFPGRFSGRQFSNSRSEMNVSTLELGDSALYLCASSLMGTGRAEAFFGQGTRLTVV.

The chain links TRBV6-4 to TRBJ1-4; 7 bases match TRBD1. This CDR3 is built from 15 residues. V was clipped by 6 bases and J by 3 bases; unmatched bases: 7. Germline lookup yields CDR1 MRHNA and CDR2 SNTAGT. In DNA, the CDR3 is TGTGCCAGCAGACCCGGGACAGCCCCTAATGAAAAACTGTTTTTT. Translating it yields CASRPGTAPNEKLFF.

The gene calls are TRBV5-4 and TRBJ2-1; D is perhaps TRBD2 (6 bases). The CDR3 covers 15 residues. Germline V CDR1 and CDR2: SGHNT, YYREEE (reference sequence). The V gene lost 4 bases and the J gene lost 4 bases, with 15 bases spanning the gap. The CDR3: CASSGGRLSYNEQFF. DNA of the CDR3: TGTGCCAGCAGCGGTGGGAGGCTTTCGTACAATGAGCAGTTCTTC.

The V gene is TRBV5-1, the J gene TRBJ2-7, with 11 bases lining up with TRBD1. The CDR3 sequence is 17 residues long. CDR1 is SGHRS, CDR2 YFSETQ, per germline. V was clipped by 5 bases and J by 7 bases; unmatched bases: 17. The CDR3 reads CASRIAPQGQGAGEQYF. The CDR3 nucleotides read TGCGCCAGCAGGATAGCCCCTCAAGGACAGGGGGCGGGAGAGCAGTACTTC.

The CDR3 DNA reads TGCGCCAGCAGCCTCTACAGGGGGCGAGAAGCTTTCTTT. It specifies CASSLYRGREAFF. The rearrangement joins TRBV4-1 to TRBJ1-1; 9 nucleotides align to TRBD1. V shed 4 bases, J shed 8 bases, and the junction held 5 bases outside the gene matches. The CDR3 extends over 13 amino acids. Germline V gives CDR1 MGHRA, CDR2 YSYEKL.

CDR3 protein: CASSLRSGTEAFF. The CDR3 DNA follows: TGTGCCAGCAGCTTAAGGTCGGGGACTGAAGCTTTCTTT. V usage is TRBV7-3 and J usage is TRBJ1-1; D is unclear. Trimming pared 1 base from V and 5 bases from J, leaving 8 bases between. Per the germline V gene, CDR1 is SGHTA and CDR2 is FQGTGA. This CDR3 is built from 13 residues.

The chain couples TRBV3-1 (or the pseudogene TRBV3-2) to TRBJ1-2; D ambiguous. V dropped 4 bases and J dropped 0 bases, with 6 bases sitting between them. Per the germline V gene, CDR1 is LGHDT and CDR2 is YNNKEL (reference sequence). CDR3 length equals 13 residues. CDR3 bases: TGTGCCAGCAGCCCACCAGCTAACTATGGCTACACCTTC. This encodes CASSPPANYGYTF.

The chain combines TRBV18 with TRBJ2-1, with 11 positions matching TRBD2. Germline V CDR1 and CDR2: KGHSH, LQKENI. The V segment lost 2 bases and the J segment 7 bases; nucleotides outside the gene matches: 7. The CDR3 has 16 residues. Here the CDR3 DNA reads TGTGCCAGCTCACCAATTAGCGGGGGGGGAATAAATGAGCAGTTCTTC. This codes for CASSPISGGGINEQFF.

Here the CDR3 DNA reads TGTGCCAGCAGCCAAGACTGCCGGGACAGGGGGCGGTGTAGCAATCAGCCCCAGCATTTT. Translation gives CASSQDCRDRGRCSNQPQHF. The chain uses TRBV3-1 (or the pseudogene TRBV3-2) and TRBJ1-5; 12 nucleotides align to TRBD1. This CDR3 has 20 amino acids. With 0 bases clipped from V and 0 bases from J, the junction kept 9 bases outside the gene matches. Germline V gives CDR1 LGHDT, CDR2 YNNKEL (reference sequence).

In this sample, this clone turned up once. The chain is built from TRBV18 and TRBJ1-6, with D possibly TRBD1 on 5 matching bases. Germline lookup yields CDR1 KGHSH and CDR2 LQKENI. This CDR3 comprises 14 residues. The V end lost 3 bases, the J end lost 7 bases, and 10 bases lay between the germline ends. CDR3 protein: CASSPGPGNSPLHF. The DNA of the CDR3 is TGTGCCAGCTCACCCGGACCAGGGAATTCACCCCTCCACTTT. Full variable domain (remainder filled in from reference TRBV18 and TRBJ1-6): NAGVMQNPRHLVRRRGQEARLRCSPMKGHSHVYWYRQLPEEGLKFMVYLQKENIIDESGMPKERFSAEFPKEGPSILRIQQVVRGDSAAYFCASSPGPGNSPLHFGNGTRLTVT.

The J gene is TRBJ2-1, the V gene TRBV5-1; 11 bases map to TRBD2. V shed 5 bases and J 3 bases; nucleotides not matched to a gene: 7. CDR1 and CDR2 from the germline V gene are SGHRS and YFSETQ. This CDR3 is built from 16 residues. The CDR3 DNA reads as TGCGCCAGCAGGTTTCTAGCGGGGGGTCGCTACAATGAGCAGTTCTTC. Translated: CASRFLAGGRYNEQFF.

This CDR3 is CASSSGLEGDTQYF. The CDR3 nucleotides read TGTGCCAGCAGCTCGGGACTAGAGGGAGATACGCAGTATTTT. The chain combines TRBV5-6 with TRBJ2-3, with TRBD2 matching 8 bases. V shed 3 bases and J 5 bases; nucleotides not matched to a gene: 5. This CDR3 has 14 residues. The germline V gene has CDR1 SGHDT and CDR2 YYEEEE.